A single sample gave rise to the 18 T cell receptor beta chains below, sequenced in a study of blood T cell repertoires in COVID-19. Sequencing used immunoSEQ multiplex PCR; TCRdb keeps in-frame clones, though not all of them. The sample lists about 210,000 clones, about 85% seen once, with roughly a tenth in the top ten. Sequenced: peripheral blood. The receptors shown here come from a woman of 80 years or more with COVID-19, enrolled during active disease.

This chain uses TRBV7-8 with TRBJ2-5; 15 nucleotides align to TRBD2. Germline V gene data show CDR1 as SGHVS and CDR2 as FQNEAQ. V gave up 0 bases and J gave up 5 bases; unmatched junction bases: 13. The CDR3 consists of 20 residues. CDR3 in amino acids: CASSLAGTSGGLGNAETQYF. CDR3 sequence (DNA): TGTGCCAGCAGCTTAGCAGGGACTAGCGGGGGGTTGGGTAATGCGGAGACCCAGTACTTC.

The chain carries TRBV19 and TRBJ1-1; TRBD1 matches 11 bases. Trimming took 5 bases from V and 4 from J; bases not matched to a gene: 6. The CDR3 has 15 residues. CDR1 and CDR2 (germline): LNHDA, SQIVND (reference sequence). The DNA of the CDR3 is TGTGCCAGTAGTCCGGGACAGGGGGTAGGCACTGAAGCTTTCTTT. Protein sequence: CASSPGQGVGTEAFF. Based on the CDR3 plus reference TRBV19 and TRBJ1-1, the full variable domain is DGGITQSPKYLFRKEGQNVTLSCEQNLNHDAMYWYRQDPGQGLRLIYYSQIVNDFQKGDIAEGYSVSREKKESFPLTVTSAQKNPTAFYLCASSPGQGVGTEAFFGQGTRLTVV.

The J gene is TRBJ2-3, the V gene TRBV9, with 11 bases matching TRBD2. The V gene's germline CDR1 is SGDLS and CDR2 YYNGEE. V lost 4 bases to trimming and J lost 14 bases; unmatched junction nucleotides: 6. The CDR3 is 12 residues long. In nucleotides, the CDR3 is TGTGCCAGCAGCCTTAGCGGGGGGGCCCTGTATTTT. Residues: CASSLSGGALYF.

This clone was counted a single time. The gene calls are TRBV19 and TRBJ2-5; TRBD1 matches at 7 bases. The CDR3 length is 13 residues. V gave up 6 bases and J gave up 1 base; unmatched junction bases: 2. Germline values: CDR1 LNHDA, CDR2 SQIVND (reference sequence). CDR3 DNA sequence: TGTGCCAGTAGGAGACAGGGCCAAGAGACCCAGTACTTC. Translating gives CASRRQGQETQYF.

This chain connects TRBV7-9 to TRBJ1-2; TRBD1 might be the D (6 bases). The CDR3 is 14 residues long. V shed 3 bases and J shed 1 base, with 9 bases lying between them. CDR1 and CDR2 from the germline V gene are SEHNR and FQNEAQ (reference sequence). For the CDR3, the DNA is TGTGCCAGCAGCTTTGGACAGAGTAACTATGGCTACACCTTC. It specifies CASSFGQSNYGYTF. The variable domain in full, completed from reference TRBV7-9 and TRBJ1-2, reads DTGVSQNPRHKITKRGQNVTFRCDPISEHNRLYWYRQTLGQGPEFLTYFQNEAQLEKSRLLSDRFSAERPKGSFSTLEIQRTEQGDSAMYLCASSFGQSNYGYTFGSGTRLTVV.

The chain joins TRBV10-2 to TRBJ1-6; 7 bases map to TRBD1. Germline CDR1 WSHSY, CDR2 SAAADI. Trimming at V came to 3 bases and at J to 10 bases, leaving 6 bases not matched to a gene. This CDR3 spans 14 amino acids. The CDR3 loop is CASSDQGEYSPLHF. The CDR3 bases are TGCGCCAGCAGTGACCAGGGGGAATACTCACCCCTCCACTTT.

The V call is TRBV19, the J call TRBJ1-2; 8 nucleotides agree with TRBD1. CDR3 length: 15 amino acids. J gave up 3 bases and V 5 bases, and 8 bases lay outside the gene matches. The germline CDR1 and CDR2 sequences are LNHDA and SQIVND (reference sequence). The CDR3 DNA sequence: TGTGCCAGTAGTCCAGGGGACAGGCTATACTATGGCTACACCTTC. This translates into CASSPGDRLYYGYTF.

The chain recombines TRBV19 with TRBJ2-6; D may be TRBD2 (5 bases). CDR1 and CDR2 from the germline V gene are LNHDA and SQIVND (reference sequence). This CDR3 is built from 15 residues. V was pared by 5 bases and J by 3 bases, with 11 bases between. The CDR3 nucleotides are TGTGCCAGTAGTTCGAGGGTCAGTGGGGCCAACGTCCTGACTTTC. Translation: CASSSRVSGANVLTF.

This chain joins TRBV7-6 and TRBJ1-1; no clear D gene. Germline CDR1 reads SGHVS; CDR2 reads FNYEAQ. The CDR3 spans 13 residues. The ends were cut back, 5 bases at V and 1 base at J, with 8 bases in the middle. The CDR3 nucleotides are TGTGCCAGCAGCCCCTTACAGAACACTGAAGCTTTCTTT. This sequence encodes CASSPLQNTEAFF.

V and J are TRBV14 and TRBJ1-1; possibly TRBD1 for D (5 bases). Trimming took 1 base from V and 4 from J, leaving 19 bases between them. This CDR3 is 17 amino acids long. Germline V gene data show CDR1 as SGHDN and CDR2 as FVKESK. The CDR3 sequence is CASSQGLRVLSGTEAFF. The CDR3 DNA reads TGTGCCAGCAGCCAAGGTCTCAGGGTTTTATCGGGCACTGAAGCTTTCTTT.

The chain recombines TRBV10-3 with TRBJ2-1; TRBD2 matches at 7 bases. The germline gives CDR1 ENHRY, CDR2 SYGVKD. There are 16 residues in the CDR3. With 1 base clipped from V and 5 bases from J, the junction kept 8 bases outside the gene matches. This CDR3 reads CAISEFRDYYNNEQFF. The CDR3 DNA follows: TGTGCCATCAGTGAGTTCCGGGACTACTATAACAATGAGCAGTTCTTC.

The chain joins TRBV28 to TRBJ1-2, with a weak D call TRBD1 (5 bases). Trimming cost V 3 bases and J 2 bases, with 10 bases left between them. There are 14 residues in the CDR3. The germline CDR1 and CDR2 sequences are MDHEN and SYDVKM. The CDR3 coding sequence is TGTGCCAGCAGTTTGTCAGGGAAGAACTATGGCTACACCTTC. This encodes CASSLSGKNYGYTF.

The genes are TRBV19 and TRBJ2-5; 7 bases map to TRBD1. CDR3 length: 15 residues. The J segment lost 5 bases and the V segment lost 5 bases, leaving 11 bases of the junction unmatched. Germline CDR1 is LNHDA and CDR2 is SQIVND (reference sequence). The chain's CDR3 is CASSPSTGPWETQYF. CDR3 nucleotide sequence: TGTGCCAGTAGTCCCTCGACAGGGCCGTGGGAGACCCAGTACTTC.

The CDR3 protein is CASSTGGQGLYEQYV. CDR3 nucleotide sequence: TGTGCCAGCTCAACAGGGGGACAGGGGTTGTACGAGCAGTACGTC. V and J are TRBV18 and TRBJ2-7; TRBD1 matches 10 bases. The length of the CDR3 is 15 residues. Looked up from germline, CDR1 is KGHSH and CDR2 is LQKENI. J was trimmed by 4 bases and V by 5 bases; bases with no gene match: 8.

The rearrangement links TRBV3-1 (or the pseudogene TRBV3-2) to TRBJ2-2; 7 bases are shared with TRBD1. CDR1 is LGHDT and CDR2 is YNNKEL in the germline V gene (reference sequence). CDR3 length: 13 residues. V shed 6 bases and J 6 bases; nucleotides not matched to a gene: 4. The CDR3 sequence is CASRDRVSGELFF. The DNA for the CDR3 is TGTGCCAGCAGAGACAGGGTATCCGGGGAGCTGTTTTTT.

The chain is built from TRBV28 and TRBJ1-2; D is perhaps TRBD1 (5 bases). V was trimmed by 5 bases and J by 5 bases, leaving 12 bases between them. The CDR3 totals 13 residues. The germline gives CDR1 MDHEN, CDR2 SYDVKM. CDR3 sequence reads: CASSAGGAYGYTF. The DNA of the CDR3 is TGTGCCAGCAGTGCTGGAGGGGCGTATGGCTACACCTTC.

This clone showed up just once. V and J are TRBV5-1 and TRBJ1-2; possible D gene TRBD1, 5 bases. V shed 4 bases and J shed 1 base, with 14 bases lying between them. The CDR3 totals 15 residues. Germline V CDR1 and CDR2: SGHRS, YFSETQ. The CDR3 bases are TGCGCCAGCAGCCCGGGCCCAGGGCTTAACTATGGCTACACCTTC. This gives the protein CASSPGPGLNYGYTF.

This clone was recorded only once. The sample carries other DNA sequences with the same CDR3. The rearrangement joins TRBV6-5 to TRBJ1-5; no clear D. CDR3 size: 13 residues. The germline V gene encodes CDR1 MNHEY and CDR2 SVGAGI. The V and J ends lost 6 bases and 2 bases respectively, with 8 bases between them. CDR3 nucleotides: TGTGCCAGCAGGGGGAGAGGCAATCAGCCCCAGCATTTT. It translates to CASRGRGNQPQHF.